The T cell receptor beta chain described here comes from a study of T cell changes during pregnancy in multiple sclerosis. Germline V gives CDR1 MGHRA, CDR2 YSYEKL. Trimming pared 8 bases from V and 0 bases from J, leaving 13 bases between. The CDR3 has 15 amino acids. Clones were read by immunoSEQ multiplex PCR, and TCRdb kept only the in-frame ones, dropping some. The top ten hold more than 0.7% of the sample, which has under 55,000 clones, 85% to 95% seen once. This clonotype was obtained from a female donor with multiple sclerosis, enrolled in a pregnancy study. The specimen was CD4+ T cells from peripheral blood mononuclear cells, collected in the third trimester of pregnancy. The J gene is TRBJ1-4, the V gene TRBV4-1; D remains unclear. CDR3 in amino acids: CASRVAQTTNEKLFF. The CDR3 DNA reads TGCGCCAGCCGGGTAGCCCAAACAACTAATGAAAAACTGTTTTTT.